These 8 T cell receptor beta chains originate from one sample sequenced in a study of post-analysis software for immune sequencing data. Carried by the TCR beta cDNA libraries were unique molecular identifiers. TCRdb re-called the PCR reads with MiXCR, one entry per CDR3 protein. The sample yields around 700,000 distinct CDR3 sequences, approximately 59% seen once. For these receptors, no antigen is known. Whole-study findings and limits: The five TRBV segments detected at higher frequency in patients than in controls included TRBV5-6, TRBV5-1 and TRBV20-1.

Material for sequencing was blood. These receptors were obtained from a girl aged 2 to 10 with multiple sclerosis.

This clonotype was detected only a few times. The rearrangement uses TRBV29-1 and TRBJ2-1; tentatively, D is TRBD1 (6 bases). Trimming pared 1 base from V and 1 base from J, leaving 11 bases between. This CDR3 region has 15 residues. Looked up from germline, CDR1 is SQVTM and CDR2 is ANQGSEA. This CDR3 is CSVEVGAGSYNEQFF. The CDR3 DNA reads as TGCAGCGTTGAAGTGGGGGCAGGGTCCTACAATGAGCAGTTCTTC.

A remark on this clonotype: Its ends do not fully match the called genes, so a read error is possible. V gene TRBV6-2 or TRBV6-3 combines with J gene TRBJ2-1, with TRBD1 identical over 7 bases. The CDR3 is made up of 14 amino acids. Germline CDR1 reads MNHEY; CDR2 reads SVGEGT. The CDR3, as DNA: TGTGCCAGCAGTCCGGGACAGACGATCAATGAGCAGTGCTTC. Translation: CASSPGQTINEQCF.

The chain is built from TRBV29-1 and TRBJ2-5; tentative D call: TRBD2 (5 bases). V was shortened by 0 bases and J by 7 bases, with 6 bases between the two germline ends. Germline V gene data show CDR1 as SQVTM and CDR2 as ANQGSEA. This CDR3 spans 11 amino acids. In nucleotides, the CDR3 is TGCAGCGTTGAAGATCGGGGGACCCAGTACTTC. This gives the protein CSVEDRGTQYF. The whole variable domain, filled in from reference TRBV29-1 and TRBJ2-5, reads SAVISQKPSRDICQRGTSLTIQCQVDSQVTMMFWYRQQPGQSLTLIATANQGSEATYESGFVIDKFPISRPNLTFSTLTVSNMSPEDSSIYLCSVEDRGTQYFGPGTRLLVL.

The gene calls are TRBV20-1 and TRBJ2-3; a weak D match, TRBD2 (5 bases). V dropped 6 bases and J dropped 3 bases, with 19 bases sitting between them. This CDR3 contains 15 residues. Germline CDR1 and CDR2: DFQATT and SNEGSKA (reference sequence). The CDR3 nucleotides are TGCAGTGCGACCTCAGCGGCACACGGGACAGATACGCAGTATTTT. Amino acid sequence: CSATSAAHGTDTQYF.

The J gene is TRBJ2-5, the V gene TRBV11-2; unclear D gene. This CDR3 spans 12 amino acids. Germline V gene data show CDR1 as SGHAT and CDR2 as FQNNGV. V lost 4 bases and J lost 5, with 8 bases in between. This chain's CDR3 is CASSSLLETQYF. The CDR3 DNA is TGTGCCAGCAGCTCCCTTTTGGAGACCCAGTACTTC.

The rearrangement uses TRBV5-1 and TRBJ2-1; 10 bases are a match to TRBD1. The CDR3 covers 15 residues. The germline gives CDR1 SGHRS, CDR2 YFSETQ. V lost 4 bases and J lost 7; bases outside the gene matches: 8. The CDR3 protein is CASSLGQGLTNEQFF. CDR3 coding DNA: TGCGCCAGCAGCCTGGGACAGGGGCTTACAAATGAGCAGTTCTTC.

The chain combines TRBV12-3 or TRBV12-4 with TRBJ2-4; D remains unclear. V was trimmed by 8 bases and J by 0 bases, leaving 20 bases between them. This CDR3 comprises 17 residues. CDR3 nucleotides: TGTGCCAGCGGTCCATGGGGAAGGTTGGGAGCCAAAAACATTCAGTACTTC. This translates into CASGPWGRLGAKNIQYF.

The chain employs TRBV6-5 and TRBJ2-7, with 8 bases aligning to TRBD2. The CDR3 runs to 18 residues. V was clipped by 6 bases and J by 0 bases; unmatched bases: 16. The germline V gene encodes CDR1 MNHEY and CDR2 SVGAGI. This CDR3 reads CASRNSGTRVTSSYEQYF. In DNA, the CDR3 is TGTGCCAGCAGAAACTCCGGGACTAGGGTTACGAGCTCCTACGAGCAGTACTTC.